This TCR beta chain was observed in a study of CD8 T cells in Susac syndrome. Broader study findings: It was acknowledged in the study that its TCR sequencing and HLA analysis involved a relatively small number of individuals.

Sequencing of TCR beta, carried out with a high-throughput approach, was applied to CD8+ and CD4+ T cells from the blood. CD8+ and CD4+ T cells were negatively isolated; TEMRA cells were FACS-enriched. The authors reverse transcribed about 0.5 to 1 ug RNA with random hexamers. The TCR beta CDR3 was amplified by immunoSEQ multiplex PCR across 54 Vbeta, 13 Jbeta. TCRdb re-derived calls from the immunoSEQ multiplex PCR reads in MiXCR, one entry per CDR3 protein. The table records about 430,000 distinct CDR3 sequences, 75% to 90% of them present only once. As regards this clonotype: Its antigen is still unknown.

The CDR3 spans 19 residues. Germline values: CDR1 SGHDT, CDR2 YYEEEE. The V and J ends lost 3 bases and 0 bases, in that order; junction bases with no gene match: 10. Sequenced sample: CD8+ T cells from PBMCs. The chain links TRBV5-6 to TRBJ2-1, with 12 nucleotides matching TRBD2. The sequence derives from a human donor with multiple sclerosis. The DNA for the CDR3 is TGTGCCAGCAGCTCGGAGGAGCTAGCGGGGGGGAGCTCCTACAATGAGCAGTTCTTC. As protein: CASSSEELAGGSSYNEQFF. The variable domain in full, completed from reference TRBV5-6 and TRBJ2-1, reads DAGVTQSPTHLIKTRGQQVTLRCSPKSGHDTVSWYQQALGQGPQFIFQYYEEEERQRGNFPDRFSGHQFPNYSSELNVNALLLGDSALYLCASSSEELAGGSSYNEQFFGPGTRLTVL.